This T cell receptor beta chain was observed in a study of Tregs in tolerant kidney transplant recipients. Whole-study findings and limits: The small number of patients limits these findings pending further validation. The most relevant donor-specific Treg TCRbeta repertoire apparently came from expansion with activated donor B cells.

Recipients received nonmyeloablative bone marrow transplants from related graft donors, with transient mixed chimerism. Unstimulated regulatory T cells (CD4+CD25+CD127-), CD4+CD25- non-regulatory cells, CD4 and CD8 cells were FACS-sorted from thawed PBMCs. Per germline, CDR1 SEHNR and CDR2 FQNEAQ (reference sequence). V gave up 6 bases and J gave up 5 bases, with 14 bases separating them. CDR3 length equals 14 residues. As to this clone: The antigen remains unidentified.

Assay used: immunoSEQ multiplex PCR; TCRdb lists only in-frame clones, some missing. The table records 55,000 to 75,000 clones, roughly 86% of them present only once. This material consisted of CD4+ T cells from blood (PBMCs), taken 6 months after the transplant. The rearrangement links TRBV7-9 to TRBJ2-1; D gene uncertain. The TCR sequence derives from a human patient who received a combined kidney and bone marrow transplant. Some of the T cells might come from the graft donor. This CDR3 reads CASSRLNNDNEQFF. CDR3 nucleotides: TGTGCCAGCAGTAGACTCAACAACGACAATGAGCAGTTCTTC.